These 25 T cell receptor beta chains were sequenced from one sample in a study of graft-versus-host responses after intestinal transplantation (dated by TCRdb to about 2021). Sample time point, as interpreted from the label and publication: cells obtained before transplantation from donor or recipient. No antigen has been assigned to these receptors. The library was made by the immunoSEQ multiplex PCR assay. TCRdb took over this immuneACCESS table, retaining in-frame rearrangements with V and J assigned. Such tables are incomplete; in checked studies, under half of the missing clones stem from an unresolved V gene, and the remainder is unexplained. The sample contains around 40,000 clones, 85% to 95% of them found a single time. The ten largest make up approximately 0.54% of the sample. Source: unstimulated CD8+ T cells sorted from spleen or lymph node cells, taken before transplant. The receptor set was obtained from a human donor who was the organ donor for an intestinal transplant.

The chain uses TRBV5-1 and TRBJ2-3; tentatively, D is TRBD1 (7 bases). Germline lookup yields CDR1 SGHRS and CDR2 YFSETQ. The CDR3 loop spans 15 amino acids. The V and J ends lost 3 bases and 2 bases respectively, with 13 bases between them. CDR3 nucleotide sequence: TGCGCCAGCAGCTCCCCAGGGGGGTTCACAGATACGCAGTATTTT. It yields the protein CASSSPGGFTDTQYF.

The rearrangement links TRBV7-9 to TRBJ2-2; possibly TRBD2 for D (5 bases). Trimming left V 4 bases short and J 7 bases short, with 13 bases between. CDR3 size: 14 residues. The germline V gene has CDR1 SEHNR and CDR2 FQNEAQ (reference sequence). The CDR3 DNA sequence: TGTGCCAGCAGCTGGAGGAGCGCGGTCGGGGAGCTGTTTTTT. It codes for CASSWRSAVGELFF. The complete variable domain, with remaining parts taken from reference TRBV7-9 and TRBJ2-2, reads DTGVSQNPRHKITKRGQNVTFRCDPISEHNRLYWYRQTLGQGPEFLTYFQNEAQLEKSRLLSDRFSAERPKGSFSTLEIQRTEQGDSAMYLCASSWRSAVGELFFGEGSRLTVL.

This chain connects TRBV7-9 to TRBJ2-3; TRBD2 matches at 9 bases. Germline V gene sequence: CDR1 SEHNR, CDR2 FQNEAQ (reference sequence). After removal of 1 base from V and 6 bases from J, the junction contained 5 bases not matched to a gene. This CDR3 comprises 15 residues. CDR3 region: CASSLVSGGRDTQYF. DNA of the CDR3: TGTGCCAGCAGCTTAGTTAGCGGGGGCCGGGATACGCAGTATTTT. Combining the CDR3 with reference TRBV7-9 and TRBJ2-3 gives the whole variable domain DTGVSQNPRHKITKRGQNVTFRCDPISEHNRLYWYRQTLGQGPEFLTYFQNEAQLEKSRLLSDRFSAERPKGSFSTLEIQRTEQGDSAMYLCASSLVSGGRDTQYFGPGTRLTVL.

The rearrangement uses TRBV15 and TRBJ2-7; D possibly corresponds to TRBD1 (5 bases). CDR1 and CDR2 (germline): LNHNV, YYDKDF (reference sequence). The CDR3 runs to 13 residues. Trimming left V 6 bases short and J 1 base short, with 10 bases between. CDR3 region: CATRGAESYEQYF. The CDR3 DNA is TGTGCCACCAGAGGGGCAGAATCCTACGAGCAGTACTTC. Complete variable domain (other parts from reference TRBV15 and TRBJ2-7): DAMVIQNPRYQVTQFGKPVTLSCSQTLNHNVMYWYQQKSSQAPKLLFHYYDKDFNNEADTPDNFQSRRPNTSFCFLDIRSPGLGDTAMYLCATRGAESYEQYFGPGTRLTVT.

V is TRBV4-3 and J is TRBJ2-7; D is unclear. Germline V CDR1 and CDR2: LGHNA, YSLEER. V dropped 0 bases and J dropped 3 bases, with 12 bases sitting between them. The CDR3 runs 15 residues. Here the CDR3 reads CASSQESTVIYEQYF. In DNA, the CDR3 is TGCGCCAGCAGCCAAGAAAGTACAGTGATCTACGAGCAGTACTTC.

This chain joins TRBV4-2 and TRBJ2-7, with 8 nucleotides matching TRBD2. The J segment lost 2 bases and the V segment lost 1 base, leaving 4 bases of the junction unmatched. CDR3 length: 15 amino acids. The germline gives CDR1 LGHNA, CDR2 YNFKEQ. The CDR3 bases are TGTGCCAGCAGCCAAGCGGGGGGGCTCGCCTACGAGCAGTACTTC. It yields the protein CASSQAGGLAYEQYF.

The J gene is TRBJ2-3, the V gene TRBV13, with 12 bases lining up with TRBD2. This CDR3 region has 20 residues. CDR1 and CDR2 from the germline V gene are PRHDT and FYEKMQ (reference sequence). J was trimmed by 1 base and V by 3 bases; bases with no gene match: 14. The CDR3 is CASSFSLTTSGGPGTDTQYF. CDR3 DNA sequence: TGTGCCAGCAGCTTCTCATTAACCACTAGCGGGGGGCCTGGCACAGATACGCAGTATTTT.

The chain links TRBV7-3 to TRBJ2-3, with 10 bases fitting TRBD2. CDR1 is SGHTA, CDR2 FQGTGA, per germline. Trimming took 4 bases from V and 4 from J; bases not matched to a gene: 11. This CDR3 has 17 residues. The chain's CDR3 is CASSYRPKRGGPDTQYF. The CDR3, as DNA: TGTGCCAGCAGCTATAGACCCAAGCGGGGGGGCCCAGATACGCAGTATTTT.

The gene calls are TRBV4-3 and TRBJ1-5; D uncertain. The CDR3 totals 15 residues. Germline loops: CDR1 LGHNA, CDR2 YSLEER. The V and J ends lost 0 bases and 3 bases respectively, with 9 bases between them. CDR3 amino acids: CASSQDWSDNQPQHF. CDR3 nucleotides: TGCGCCAGCAGCCAAGATTGGTCGGACAATCAGCCCCAGCATTTT.

The gene calls are TRBV10-3 and TRBJ1-2, with 7 bases fitting TRBD1. Losses at the gene ends were 10 bases for V and 2 bases for J; bases not matched to a gene: 7. Germline values: CDR1 ENHRY, CDR2 SYGVKD. CDR3 length equals 13 residues. The CDR3 reads CASRQGPNYGYTF. The CDR3 DNA reads as TGTGCCAGCAGACAGGGCCCAAACTATGGCTACACCTTC.

The sample holds one count of this clone. The chain is built from TRBV19 and TRBJ1-1; unclear D gene. The CDR3 runs to 14 residues. The V gene's germline CDR1 is LNHDA and CDR2 SQIVND (reference sequence). Trimming pared 1 base from V and 4 bases from J, leaving 10 bases between. The CDR3 nucleotides are TGTGCCAGTAGTATAGGAAAGGGTACCACTGAAGCTTTCTTT. It codes for CASSIGKGTTEAFF.

This chain connects TRBV29-1 to TRBJ1-1; D remains ambiguous. There are 17 residues in the CDR3. V was trimmed by 0 bases and J by 1 base, leaving 18 bases between them. Germline assignment: CDR1 SQVTM and CDR2 ANQGSEA. CDR3 sequence reads: CSVEDGFRYRRNTEAFF. The CDR3 region has the DNA TGCAGCGTTGAAGATGGGTTTCGGTACAGAAGGAACACTGAAGCTTTCTTT.

This sequence joins TRBV19 and TRBJ2-1, with TRBD2 as a possible D gene (6 bases). The germline V and J ends were trimmed by 1 base and 1 base, with 11 bases remaining between them. The germline CDR1 and CDR2 sequences are LNHDA and SQIVND (reference sequence). The CDR3 is made up of 16 amino acids. The CDR3 coding sequence is TGTGCCAGTAGTATAGCGGGGGAGCCTTCCTACAATGAGCAGTTCTTC. Protein sequence: CASSIAGEPSYNEQFF.

V and J are TRBV5-1 and TRBJ2-3, with 8 bases matching TRBD1. The length of the CDR3 is 16 residues. V lost 0 bases to trimming and J lost 2 bases; unmatched junction nucleotides: 5. Germline V lookup: CDR1 SGHRS, CDR2 YFSETQ. The CDR3 DNA is TGCGCCAGCAGCTTGGGGACAGGGTACTTCACAGATACGCAGTATTTT. Amino acid sequence: CASSLGTGYFTDTQYF.

The gene calls are TRBV30 and TRBJ1-2, with D perhaps matching TRBD1 (5 bases). Germline loops: CDR1 GTSNPN, CDR2 SVGIG (reference sequence). This CDR3 has 12 residues. V was cut by 1 base and J by 2 bases, with 5 bases left in between. CDR3 in DNA: TGTGCCTGGAGTGGGGGGAACTATGGCTACACCTTC. This encodes CAWSGGNYGYTF.

The V call is TRBV29-1, the J call TRBJ2-7; D ambiguous. V lost 3 bases, J lost 2 bases, and 2 bases lay in between. The CDR3 is 10 residues long. Germline V gene lookup returns CDR1 SQVTM and CDR2 ANQGSEA. CDR3 in amino acids: CSVDTYEQYF. The CDR3 DNA follows: TGCAGCGTTGACACCTACGAGCAGTACTTC.

This clone was counted a single time. The chain employs TRBV6-4 and TRBJ2-1; 7 bases match TRBD1. There are 15 residues in the CDR3. Looked up from germline, CDR1 is MRHNA and CDR2 is SNTAGT. With V trimmed by 0 bases and J by 8 bases, 7 bases remained unmatched. The CDR3: CASSDSAGGVDEQFF. In DNA, the CDR3 is TGTGCCAGCAGTGACTCGGCAGGGGGTGTCGATGAGCAGTTCTTC.

The chain has TRBV6-6 and TRBJ2-7; D is tentatively TRBD1 or TRBD2 (7 bases each). Germline V lookup: CDR1 MNHNY, CDR2 SVGAGI (reference sequence). The CDR3 is made up of 12 amino acids. For the CDR3, the DNA is TGTGTCACCACTCAGGGGGGGTACGAGCAGTACTTC. Translated: CVTTQGGYEQYF.

CDR3 sequence reads: CSVLSGTGVSNGYTF. The CDR3 DNA is TGCAGCGTTCTATCCGGGACAGGGGTCAGTAATGGCTACACCTTC. This chain links TRBV29-1 with TRBJ1-2; 10 bases align to TRBD1. From germline, CDR1 is SQVTM and CDR2 ANQGSEA. V gave up 5 bases and J gave up 6 bases; unmatched junction bases: 12. The CDR3 is 15 amino acids.

This clone has a handful of counts. Here the CDR3 reads CASSSGRGGPFTYEQYF. The CDR3 nucleotides are TGTGCCAGCAGCTCGGGGAGAGGGGGGCCTTTTACCTACGAGCAGTACTTC. This chain links TRBV9 with TRBJ2-7; D could derive from TRBD1 or TRBD2 (6 bases each). The CDR3 runs 17 residues. Germline CDR1 reads SGDLS; CDR2 reads YYNGEE. V was trimmed by 4 bases and J by 2 bases, leaving 22 bases between them.

The chain uses TRBV6-6 and TRBJ1-5, with 7 bases aligning to TRBD1. V shed 4 bases, J shed 4 bases, and the junction held 4 bases outside the gene matches. CDR1 is MNHNY, CDR2 SVGAGI, per germline (reference sequence). The length of the CDR3 is 14 residues. This CDR3 reads CASSLAGGNQPQHF. The CDR3 region has the DNA TGTGCCAGCAGTTTAGCAGGGGGGAATCAGCCCCAGCATTTT.

CDR3 DNA sequence: TGTGCCATCAGTGAGCCGGGACTCCAAGAGACCCAGTACTTC. As protein: CAISEPGLQETQYF. This chain joins TRBV10-3 and TRBJ2-5, with a tentative D call TRBD2 (6 bases). The CDR3 consists of 14 residues. Germline-derived CDR1 and CDR2 are ENHRY and SYGVKD. With 2 bases removed from V and 1 base from J, the gap between germline ends came to 8 bases.

This sequence joins TRBV28 and TRBJ1-2; unclear D gene. From germline, CDR1 is MDHEN and CDR2 SYDVKM. The CDR3 has 15 amino acids. Trimming shortened V by 0 bases and J by 8 bases, and 16 bases separated the two germline ends. The CDR3 nucleotides are TGTGCCAGCAGTTTATGCGCGGACTACATATACGGCTACACCTTC. It specifies CASSLCADYIYGYTF.

The CDR3 DNA is TGTGCCAGCAGCGGGGGACTAGCCTTAACCTACAATGAGCAGTTCTTC. This sequence encodes CASSGGLALTYNEQFF. The V and J genes are TRBV14 and TRBJ2-1; 9 bases fit TRBD2. V lost 5 bases to trimming and J lost 2 bases; unmatched junction nucleotides: 7. Germline V gene sequence: CDR1 SGHDN, CDR2 FVKESK. The CDR3 is 16 residues long.

This chain joins TRBV4-2 and TRBJ2-5, with unresolved D. Germline assignment: CDR1 LGHNA and CDR2 YNFKEQ. Trimming removed 0 bases from V and 0 bases from J, with 8 bases in between. CDR3 length: 15 residues. This CDR3 reads CASSQDLGNQETQYF. CDR3 nucleotides: TGTGCCAGCAGCCAAGATCTGGGAAACCAAGAGACCCAGTACTTC.